These T cell receptor beta chains were read from a single sample in a study of tumor and adjacent non-tumor tissue in lung cancer. In TCRdb, the multiplex PCR reads were re-called with MiXCR into one record per CDR3 protein. The data show under 140,000 distinct CDR3 sequences, under 90% seen once. The source material was lung tumor tissue. The source of these receptors is a man aged 70-80 years with non-small cell lung cancer. The CDR3 runs from the conserved cysteine through the conserved F or W. Each record gives: V gene, clone size, CDR3 protein. Size values are once, few and many counts, or a class for expanded clones, and some rows have none.

v_gene: TRBV7-9
abundance: many
CDR3aa: CASSLMRAFSGNTIYF

v_gene: TRBV2
abundance: -
CDR3aa: CASIQIRWTQYF

v_gene: TRBV2
abundance: -
CDR3aa: CAAAGTGVSGADVLTF

v_gene: TRBV11-2
abundance: -
CDR3aa: CASSLVGGARTEAFF

v_gene: TRBV7-8
abundance: -
CDR3aa: CASNCDRGLGTGELFF

v_gene: TRBV12-3/TRBV12-4
abundance: -
CDR3aa: CAISLAGGQNTGELFF

v_gene: TRBV7-8
abundance: -
CDR3aa: CASSIRMSSGSRRETQYF

v_gene: TRBV4-2
abundance: -
CDR3aa: CVSSPWLDSFIRGYGYTF

v_gene: TRBV7-9
abundance: -
CDR3aa: CASSLKLRSDYEQFF

v_gene: TRBV2
abundance: -
CDR3aa: CASSDGTGMAGELFF

v_gene: TRBV6-5
abundance: once
CDR3aa: CASSYFVGANNGYTF

v_gene: TRBV4-1
abundance: -
CDR3aa: CACSQDLRGRNTEAFF

v_gene: TRBV29-1
abundance: -
CDR3aa: CSVWGRPNEQFF

v_gene: TRBV28
abundance: -
CDR3aa: CAGSYPLRMGDRANYNEQFF

v_gene: TRBV4-2
abundance: -
CDR3aa: CASSLQGTGDEPQYF

v_gene: TRBV20-1
abundance: once
CDR3aa: CCAGKTGGTIDTQYF

v_gene: TRBV19
abundance: -
CDR3aa: CASSMRLGRTGELFF

v_gene: TRBV4-2
abundance: -
CDR3aa: CASRHTMCPRTGEQNF

v_gene: TRBV6-1
abundance: -
CDR3aa: CASSEPGGPREHF

v_gene: TRBV11-2
abundance: -
CDR3aa: CASSLVPGVSSGVTIYF

v_gene: TRBV20-1
abundance: -
CDR3aa: CSASPGTTSYEQYF

v_gene: TRBV4-1
abundance: -
CDR3aa: CARIQWTGGARHYGYTF

v_gene: TRBV20-1
abundance: -
CDR3aa: CSTIAGGWGELYF

v_gene: TRBV12-3/TRBV12-4
abundance: -
CDR3aa: CASSFPGAGYEQYF

v_gene: TRBV6-5
abundance: -
CDR3aa: CAFSLDREDTQYF

v_gene: TRBV21-1
abundance: -
CDR3aa: CASSKKEREGRSHYNEQFF

v_gene: TRBV6-6
abundance: once
CDR3aa: CANSILGQGGKHHIF

v_gene: TRBV6-2/TRBV6-3
abundance: -
CDR3aa: CANNRDRYIEQFF

v_gene: TRBV10-3
abundance: -
CDR3aa: CVIGREINVQFF

v_gene: TRBV14
abundance: -
CDR3aa: CASNIQGLYNEHFF

v_gene: TRBV28
abundance: once
CDR3aa: CASSFLTGTGTQYF

v_gene: TRBV2
abundance: -
CDR3aa: CTSSEVRGRTEAFF

v_gene: TRBV12-3/TRBV12-4
abundance: -
CDR3aa: CTSSQQGDIYGYTF